The 12 T cell receptor beta chains presented below share a single source sample, sequenced in a study of CD8+ T cells in alopecia areata. As the sequencing template, cDNA was produced by extracting RNA and reverse transcribing it. This table comes from immunoSEQ multiplex PCR, and its TCRdb copy is limited to in-frame clones, with some not included. The repertoire consists of about 180,000 clones, with around 51% occurring once and the leading ten covering 10%. This sample's treatment: oral pan-JAK inhibitor, 5-10 mg twice daily. The material sequenced was CD8+ T cells sorted from blood, taken at roughly week 52, from a patient treated with tofacitinib. All receptors derive from a human donor with alopecia areata.

The J gene is TRBJ2-1, the V gene TRBV20-1; D is uncertain. Germline-derived CDR1 and CDR2 are DFQATT and SNEGSKA (reference sequence). The CDR3 length is 9 residues. CDR3 region: CGNHNEQFF. The CDR3 coding sequence is TGCGGTAATCACAATGAGCAGTTCTTC.

The CDR3 DNA reads TGTGCCAGCAGTTCTACTCAAGAGACCCAGTACTTC. This translates into CASSSTQETQYF. This chain links TRBV6-5 with TRBJ2-5; D is ambiguous. The CDR3 runs to 12 residues. The germline V gene has CDR1 MNHEY and CDR2 SVGAGI. The V end was cut by 4 bases, the J end by 2 bases, with 5 bases between.

The CDR3 sequence: CAWTPRGLAGLRSYNEQFF. The DNA of the CDR3 is TGTGCCTGGACCCCGAGAGGACTAGCGGGGCTACGCTCCTACAATGAGCAGTTCTTC. This chain connects TRBV30 to TRBJ2-1; 12 bases line up with TRBD2. There are 19 residues in the CDR3. V was clipped by 4 bases and J by 0 bases; unmatched bases: 13. CDR1 is GTSNPN, CDR2 SVGIG, per germline (reference sequence). Full variable domain (missing parts from reference TRBV30 and TRBJ2-1): SQTIHQWPATLVQPVGSPLSLECTVEGTSNPNLYWYRQAAGRGLQLLFYSVGIGQISSEVPQNLSASRPQDRQFILSSKKLLLSDSGFYLCAWTPRGLAGLRSYNEQFFGPGTRLTVL.

For this clone: Other DNA sequences in this specimen translate into the identical CDR3. V is TRBV11-2 and J is TRBJ2-7; TRBD1 matches 8 bases. Germline values: CDR1 SGHAT, CDR2 FQNNGV. Trimming removed 5 bases from V and 3 bases from J; junction bases left unmatched: 6. CDR3 size: 14 residues. The CDR3 DNA sequence: TGTGCCAGCAGCCCTTGGACAGGGAGCTACGAGCAGTACTTC. This gives the protein CASSPWTGSYEQYF.

The chain carries TRBV15 and TRBJ1-5; D uncertain. The CDR3 loop spans 14 amino acids. Per germline, CDR1 LNHNV and CDR2 YYDKDF (reference sequence). Trimming removed 6 bases at V and 1 base at J, with 10 bases between. The CDR3 loop reads CATREGLSNQPQHF. Here the CDR3 DNA reads TGTGCCACCAGGGAGGGCTTGAGCAATCAGCCCCAGCATTTT.

This clone was observed a few times. The J gene is TRBJ2-2, the V gene TRBV9, with D unresolved. The V end lost 5 bases, the J end lost 7 bases, and 6 bases lay between the germline ends. Germline CDR1 is SGDLS and CDR2 is YYNGEE. The CDR3 runs 11 residues. CDR3 protein: CASRLDGELFF. DNA for the CDR3: TGTGCCAGCAGGCTGGACGGGGAGCTGTTTTTT.

This chain links TRBV5-4 with TRBJ2-7; 8 bases are shared with TRBD1. Losses at the gene ends were 4 bases for V and 2 bases for J; bases not matched to a gene: 5. Germline V CDR1 and CDR2: SGHNT, YYREEE (reference sequence). The CDR3 is 14 amino acids. CDR3: CASSPGTGPYEQYF. The CDR3 nucleotides read TGTGCCAGCAGCCCCGGGACAGGCCCCTACGAGCAGTACTTC.

This rearrangement joins TRBV7-9 to TRBJ2-3, with D unresolved. Looked up from germline, CDR1 is SEHNR and CDR2 is FQNEAQ (reference sequence). CDR3 length: 13 amino acids. Trimming took 5 bases from V and 2 from J, leaving 8 bases between them. The CDR3 DNA follows: TGTGCCAGCAGCCAAACACTCACAGATACGCAGTATTTT. It codes for CASSQTLTDTQYF.

The chain couples TRBV7-9 to TRBJ2-2; D not resolved. Germline V lookup: CDR1 SEHNR, CDR2 FQNEAQ (reference sequence). Trimming took off 2 bases at V and 3 bases at J, with 7 bases between the two ends. The CDR3 covers 14 residues. The chain's CDR3 is CASSLLDHTGELFF. CDR3 DNA sequence: TGTGCCAGCAGCTTACTAGACCACACCGGGGAGCTGTTTTTT.

This clone was seen more than once but under ten times. CDR3 in amino acids: CASSLAGLPSSYEQYF. The DNA for the CDR3 is TGTGCCAGCAGCTTAGCGGGACTCCCAAGCTCCTACGAGCAGTACTTC. The chain employs TRBV11-1 and TRBJ2-7, with D tentatively TRBD2 (6 bases). Germline assignment: CDR1 SGHAT and CDR2 FQDESV (reference sequence). CDR3 size: 16 residues. V was trimmed by 0 bases and J by 0 bases, leaving 12 bases between them. The variable domain in full, with the rest retrieved from reference TRBV11-1 and TRBJ2-7, is EAEVAQSPRYKITEKSQAVAFWCDPISGHATLYWYRQILGQGPELLVQFQDESVVDDSQLPKDRFSAERLKGVDSTLKIQPAELGDSAMYLCASSLAGLPSSYEQYFGPGTRLTVT.

This chain's CDR3 is CASSLAGGPGLEYF. The CDR3 DNA follows: TGTGCCAGCAGCTTAGCCGGGGGCCCAGGCTTGGAGTACTTC. The chain links TRBV11-2 to TRBJ2-7, with D perhaps given as TRBD1 or TRBD2 (6 bases each). The CDR3 consists of 14 residues. V lost 1 base and J lost 11, with 18 bases in between. CDR1 and CDR2 (germline): SGHAT, FQNNGV.

This clone was seen a handful of times. The chain uses TRBV7-9 and TRBJ2-7; 8 nucleotides align to TRBD1. Germline-derived CDR1 and CDR2 are SEHNR and FQNEAQ (reference sequence). There are 13 residues in the CDR3. Trimming at V came to 5 bases and at J to 6 bases, leaving 6 bases not matched to a gene. The CDR3 DNA follows: TGTGCCAGCAGCGCCCCCGACAGGGGCGAGCAGTACTTC. The encoded protein is CASSAPDRGEQYF. The full variable domain, its missing parts supplied by reference TRBV7-9 and TRBJ2-7, is DTGVSQNPRHKITKRGQNVTFRCDPISEHNRLYWYRQTLGQGPEFLTYFQNEAQLEKSRLLSDRFSAERPKGSFSTLEIQRTEQGDSAMYLCASSAPDRGEQYFGPGTRLTVT.